Reported below is one TCR beta chain. The antigen it recognizes is unknown. No much larger clone is present one base from it, and per-base qualities are unavailable. The data were taken from a study of blood T cell repertoires in COVID-19 (TCRdb year 2020). General notes on the study: The collaborator samples originated in the United States, Italy and Spain and spanned the acute and convalescent phases of COVID-19. The material from the prospective study consisted of cDNA or gDNA derived from T cells, B-cell-depleted T cells, or PBMCs. Subjects who had been exposed to COVID-19, were actively infected with it, or had recovered from it provided the deeply sampled blood TCRbeta repertoires that made up the dataset. The repertoires were released in a freely available public database meant as a resource for research on the immune response to SARS-CoV-2. Samples were obtained from the ongoing ImmuneRACE study (first 160 participants) and from roughly 1,300 subjects provided by 6 global collaborators. A de-identified subject ID, COVID-19 status, age in years and sex were almost always included in the sample metadata. Where available, HLA class I and class II types were obtained from metadata supplied by the sample provider rather than from assay-based typing. Overall study results and their limits: The amount of clinical and demographic metadata varied by source and participant and was provided uncurated.

TCRbeta CDR3 regions were amplified from genomic DNA using the immunoSEQ Assay, a bias-controlled multiplex PCR. The original methods were these. Nucleated cell counts per sample were estimated from amplification of reference gene primers within the assay. To quantify the absolute abundance of each unique TCRbeta CDR3 rearrangement, sequence reads were collapsed and filtered. For each sample, productive Simpson clonality was calculated by taking the square root of Simpson's diversity index across productive rearrangements. TCRdb stores this immuneACCESS table with in-frame sequences only. Part of the clones is absent; in the studies checked, under half of the shortfall reflects unresolved V genes, and no reason is known for the rest. V and J calls and clone size are copied from that table; D and trimming were computed from the DNA. The sample table records 200,000 to 300,000 clones; 75% to 90% of these occur just once. Roughly 1.9% of the sample lies in the top ten.

Whole blood was collected in K2EDTA tubes by collaborating institutions according to the institutions' own protocols. For TCRbeta analysis, collaborators shipped samples in one of three forms: frozen whole blood, isolated PBMCs, or DNA extracted from either of those sample types. CDR1 and CDR2 (KGHSH, LQKENI) derive from the germline V gene. The CDR3 covers 15 residues, taking in both the cysteine and the phenylalanine. Only CDR3 DNA remains: 45 bases, in frame from the first base. V trim: 2 bases; J trim: 5 bases; unmatched bases: 3. This clonotype was obtained from a man younger than 40 with active or convalescent COVID-19. Input material: peripheral blood. In this chain, TRBV18 is recombined with TRBJ1-5, and 10 junction bases match TRBD1. The sequence in DNA is TGTGCCAGCTCACCAGGGACAGGGGTCTATCAGCCCCAGCATTTT. It is translated as CASSPGTGVYQPQHF.